This passage covers 26 T cell receptor beta chains from one sample sequenced in a study of T cell repertoires in cytomegalovirus infection. TCRdb independently ran MiXCR on the reads; one entry per CDR3 protein. The sample includes 300,000 to 400,000 distinct CDR3 sequences, under 35% of them seen just once. Their antigens remain unidentified. The sequencing here drew on cultured PBMCs, taken from culture after CMV antigen stimulation. The source of these receptors is a human donor in good health (CMV status not recorded). Some clones in this sample may be carry-over from other donors' samples.

The chain uses TRBV5-1 and TRBJ2-4; TRBD1 aligns across 9 bases. The CDR3 runs to 16 residues. Germline V gene lookup returns CDR1 SGHRS and CDR2 YFSETQ. With 4 bases clipped from V and 9 bases from J, the junction kept 14 bases outside the gene matches. Written as DNA, the CDR3 is TGCGCCAGCAGCCCCACCATGACAGGGGGATTAATCATTCAGTACTTC. This sequence encodes CASSPTMTGGLIIQYF.

V and J are TRBV7-9 and TRBJ1-3; TRBD1 agrees at 7 bases. There are 16 residues in the CDR3. In germline, CDR1 is SEHNR, CDR2 FQNEAQ (reference sequence). With V trimmed by 4 bases and J by 2 bases, 8 bases remained unmatched. The CDR3 DNA sequence: TGTGCCAGCAGCTCCTGGGACAGCAACCCTGGAAACACCATATATTTT. It yields the protein CASSSWDSNPGNTIYF.

This clonotype has just a few counts. The chain links TRBV27 to TRBJ1-1; possible D gene TRBD1, 6 bases. The V and J ends lost 3 bases and 3 bases respectively, with 20 bases between them. Germline CDR1 is MNHEY and CDR2 is SMNVEV (reference sequence). The CDR3 covers 17 residues. The CDR3, as DNA: TGTGCCAGCAGTTTTCGTTACACAGGGCTTTCGGACACTGAAGCTTTCTTT. It specifies CASSFRYTGLSDTEAFF.

This clonotype was seen more than once but under ten times. V usage is TRBV5-6 and J usage is TRBJ2-5; D is possibly TRBD2 (5 bases). Trimming left V 4 bases short and J 0 bases short, with 10 bases between. The V gene's germline CDR1 is SGHDT and CDR2 YYEEEE. This CDR3 region has 14 residues. In DNA, the CDR3 is TGTGCCAGCAGCCGGGGTGGAGACCAAGAGACCCAGTACTTC. As protein: CASSRGGDQETQYF.

V and J are TRBV28 and TRBJ2-7; 9 bases match TRBD1. The V segment lost 6 bases and the J segment 0 bases; nucleotides outside the gene matches: 15. Germline CDR1 is MDHEN and CDR2 is SYDVKM. This CDR3 spans 18 amino acids. CDR3 DNA sequence: TGTGCCAGCAGCCTATTCCCATACACAGGGGGCAGCTCCTACGAGCAGTACTTC. Its protein is CASSLFPYTGGSSYEQYF.

In its sample, this clonotype was seen many times. The genes are TRBV7-2 and TRBJ2-1; 12 nucleotides agree with TRBD2. The CDR3 has 14 amino acids. Germline CDR1 reads SGHTA; CDR2 reads FQGNSA. V lost 3 bases, J lost 8 bases, and 2 bases stayed unmatched. In nucleotides, the CDR3 is TGTGCCAGCAGCTTGACTAGCGGGAGCTATGAGCAGTTCTTC. It codes for CASSLTSGSYEQFF.

The chain employs TRBV6-6 and TRBJ2-7; 7 nucleotides match TRBD2. CDR1 and CDR2 (germline): MNHNY, SVGAGI (reference sequence). CDR3 length: 12 residues. Germline trimming cut 7 bases from V and 4 bases from J; bases unmatched to any gene: 4. The CDR3 loop is CASISGGYEQYF. The CDR3 nucleotides read TGTGCCAGCATTTCGGGGGGTTACGAGCAGTACTTC.

This chain joins TRBV7-3 and TRBJ2-3, with 10 nucleotides matching TRBD1. Trimming at V came to 5 bases and at J to 4 bases, leaving 6 bases not matched to a gene. The CDR3 is made up of 15 amino acids. Germline CDR1 is SGHTA and CDR2 is FQGTGA. CDR3 residues: CASSVLTGGSDTQYF. The CDR3 DNA reads as TGTGCCAGCAGCGTATTGACAGGGGGCTCAGATACGCAGTATTTT.

This clonotype has just a few counts. This sequence joins TRBV6-5 and TRBJ2-3; no reliable D call. This CDR3 region has 13 residues. Germline CDR1 and CDR2: MNHEY and SVGAGI. V lost 5 bases, J lost 0 bases, and 6 bases lay in between. The DNA of the CDR3 is TGTGCCAGCAGTACTGCTAGCACAGATACGCAGTATTTT. Residues: CASSTASTDTQYF.

This clonotype showed up many times. The CDR3: CASSPGQGEIRATEAFF. CDR3 nucleotides: TGTGCCAGCAGCCCTGGACAGGGGGAGATTCGCGCCACTGAAGCTTTCTTT. This chain links TRBV7-3 with TRBJ1-1; 10 bases align to TRBD1. Germline V CDR1 and CDR2: SGHTA, FQGTGA. J gave up 4 bases and V 5 bases, and 13 bases lay outside the gene matches. This CDR3 spans 17 amino acids.

This clonotype has a handful of counts. CDR3 residues: CASSGLQGALHGYTF. The CDR3 DNA follows: TGTGCCAGTAGCGGATTACAGGGGGCCCTTCATGGCTACACCTTC. The V call is TRBV19, the J call TRBJ1-2, with 9 bases matching TRBD1. The germline gives CDR1 LNHDA, CDR2 SQIVND (reference sequence). CDR3 length: 15 amino acids. Trimming took 6 bases from V and 6 from J; bases not matched to a gene: 11. Filled out from reference TRBV19 and TRBJ1-2, the complete variable domain reads DGGITQSPKYLFRKEGQNVTLSCEQNLNHDAMYWYRQDPGQGLRLIYYSQIVNDFQKGDIAEGYSVSREKKESFPLTVTSAQKNPTAFYLCASSGLQGALHGYTFGSGTRLTVV.

This clonotype has a count of ten or more. The chain joins TRBV7-2 to TRBJ2-1, with 7 bases aligning to TRBD2. CDR3 length equals 13 residues. Unmatched junction bases numbered 4, after V lost 4 bases and J lost 7 bases. Per germline, CDR1 SGHTA and CDR2 FQGNSA. CDR3 residues: CASSWGGKNEQFF. As DNA, the CDR3 is TGTGCCAGCAGCTGGGGGGGGAAAAATGAGCAGTTCTTC.

This clonotype was seen only a few times. The gene calls are TRBV6-5 and TRBJ1-1; no definite D call. The CDR3 runs to 13 residues. The V gene's germline CDR1 is MNHEY and CDR2 SVGAGI. V dropped 7 bases and J dropped 5 bases, with 14 bases sitting between them. For the CDR3, the DNA is TGTGCCAGCAAGGAGGGAGGCGGGACTGAAGCTTTCTTT. Residues: CASKEGGGTEAFF.

The table lists this clonotype with a few counts. The chain recombines TRBV4-2 with TRBJ1-4; D call uncertain. Germline values: CDR1 LGHNA, CDR2 YNFKEQ. Trimming stripped 4 bases from V and 7 bases from J, with 10 bases between. The CDR3 loop spans 13 amino acids. As DNA, the CDR3 is TGTGCCAGCAGCCCTCGGCGGGGTGAAAAACTGTTTTTT. It translates to CASSPRRGEKLFF.

The chain combines TRBV20-1 with TRBJ2-1; 12 bases fit TRBD2. The CDR3 length is 15 residues. CDR1 is DFQATT and CDR2 is SNEGSKA in the germline V gene (reference sequence). J was trimmed by 10 bases and V by 0 bases; bases with no gene match: 7. CDR3 in DNA: TGCAGTGCTAGAGAACCGGGACTAGCGGGTGGGGAGCAGTTCTTC. Amino acid sequence: CSAREPGLAGGEQFF.

This clonotype was seen a few times. The rearrangement uses TRBV5-1 and TRBJ1-3; D is undetermined. The CDR3 spans 17 residues. V shed 1 base and J shed 0 bases, with 14 bases lying between them. Germline CDR1 SGHRS, CDR2 YFSETQ. Here the CDR3 reads CASSLWDLLPSGNTIYF. The CDR3 DNA is TGCGCCAGCAGCTTGTGGGATCTACTCCCCTCTGGAAACACCATATATTTT.

This clonotype has a count of ten or more. The V call is TRBV7-2, the J call TRBJ1-2, with D possibly being TRBD1 (5 bases). CDR1 SGHTA and CDR2 FQGNSA come from the germline V gene. Trimming took 3 bases from V and 7 from J, leaving 15 bases between them. CDR3 length: 14 amino acids. CDR3 nucleotides: TGTGCCAGCAGCTTCCGGGGCATCCAGGGTGGCTACACCTTC. It specifies CASSFRGIQGGYTF.

This clonotype was found many times. This CDR3 is CASSLPQGYSGNTIYF. In DNA form, the CDR3 reads TGTGCCAGCAGCTTACCCCAGGGATACTCTGGAAACACCATATATTTT. The rearrangement joins TRBV7-8 to TRBJ1-3, with D tentatively TRBD1 (5 bases). Trimming removed 2 bases from V and 0 bases from J, with 11 bases in between. This CDR3 is built from 16 residues. CDR1 is SGHVS and CDR2 is FQNEAQ in the germline V gene.

The J gene is TRBJ2-1, the V gene TRBV7-3; no reliable D call. Trimming took 2 bases from V and 4 from J, leaving 9 bases between them. Germline values: CDR1 SGHTA, CDR2 FQGTGA. This CDR3 is 14 amino acids long. DNA of the CDR3: TGTGCCAGCAGCTTAGAGACACCTTACAATGAGCAGTTCTTC. Translated: CASSLETPYNEQFF.

The chain joins TRBV10-3 to TRBJ2-2; 7 bases are shared with TRBD2. Germline trimming cut 7 bases from V and 2 bases from J; bases unmatched to any gene: 4. The CDR3 has 14 amino acids. Per germline, CDR1 ENHRY and CDR2 SYGVKD. The CDR3 here is CAIKTSANTGELFF. In nucleotides, the CDR3 is TGTGCCATCAAAACTAGCGCCAACACCGGGGAGCTGTTTTTT.

This clonotype was observed a handful of times. The chain carries TRBV2 and TRBJ1-1; D might be TRBD1 (5 bases). The CDR3 runs 14 residues. The germline V gene encodes CDR1 SNHLY and CDR2 FYNNEI. Trimming stripped 1 base from V and 5 bases from J, with 11 bases between. The CDR3 region is CASSEGTWFTEAFF. The CDR3 bases are TGTGCCAGCAGTGAAGGGACATGGTTTACTGAAGCTTTCTTT.

This chain uses TRBV7-4 with TRBJ1-2; no reliable D call. Trimming removed 5 bases from V and 0 bases from J, with 13 bases in between. Germline V gives CDR1 SGHVT, CDR2 SQSDAQ. The CDR3 covers 15 residues. DNA for the CDR3: TGTGCCAGCAGCCCTTCCGGAAGTACTAACTATGGCTACACCTTC. Translation gives CASSPSGSTNYGYTF.

This clonotype has a handful of counts. V is TRBV4-1 and J is TRBJ2-1; TRBD2 matches 7 bases. Germline assignment: CDR1 MGHRA and CDR2 YSYEKL. V was pared by 3 bases and J by 9 bases, with 5 bases of the junction left unmatched. The CDR3 covers 13 residues. The chain's CDR3 is CASSHPGRSEQFF. In DNA, the CDR3 is TGCGCCAGCAGCCATCCCGGGAGGTCTGAGCAGTTCTTC.

The chain has TRBV5-1 and TRBJ2-3; tentatively, D is TRBD1 (7 bases). Germline V gene data show CDR1 as SGHRS and CDR2 as YFSETQ. Trimming removed 0 bases from V and 5 bases from J, with 10 bases in between. The CDR3 is 14 residues long. CDR3 residues: CASSLGQGGDTQYF. In DNA, the CDR3 is TGCGCCAGCAGCTTGGGACAGGGAGGAGATACGCAGTATTTT.

The rearrangement links TRBV4-2 to TRBJ2-1; TRBD2 aligns across 13 bases. Losses at the gene ends were 3 bases for V and 6 bases for J; bases not matched to a gene: 5. This CDR3 has 16 residues. Germline V gives CDR1 LGHNA, CDR2 YNFKEQ. The CDR3 DNA reads as TGTGCCAGCAGCCAGAGGACTAGCGGGAGACCCAATGAGCAGTTCTTC. Protein product: CASSQRTSGRPNEQFF.

The chain couples TRBV11-2 to TRBJ2-5, with D unresolved. Trimming removed 5 bases at V and 4 bases at J, with 8 bases between. This CDR3 comprises 12 residues. Germline CDR1 SGHAT, CDR2 FQNNGV. The CDR3 spells CASSPALETQYF. CDR3 nucleotides: TGTGCCAGCAGCCCCGCCCTAGAGACCCAGTACTTC.